This TCR beta chain was sequenced during a study of blood T cell repertoires in COVID-19. At the level of the study: Sites in the United States, Italy and Spain provided acute and convalescent COVID-19 samples. The analysed material was cDNA or gDNA that came from T cells, B-cell-depleted T cells, or PBMCs.

How the authors handled the data: Using reference gene primer amplification, nucleated cell counts were estimated. The method was immunoSEQ multiplex PCR; TCRdb's version includes in-frame clones alone and lacks a portion of them. That table gives V, J and clone size, and the DNA gave D and trimming. The sample yields about 160,000 clones, around four fifths seen once. This clone was observed once. CDR3 length: 16 amino acids. Per germline, CDR1 SGHTA and CDR2 FQGNSA. Losses at the gene ends were 5 bases for V and 2 bases for J; bases not matched to a gene: 9. Sequencing used peripheral blood. The source of this sequence is an elderly woman with active or convalescent COVID-19. V is TRBV7-2 and J is TRBJ2-3, with 8 bases that match TRBD2. Here the CDR3 reads CASSVSGEADTDTQYF. CDR3 bases: TGTGCCAGCAGCGTTAGCGGGGAGGCCGACACAGATACGCAGTATTTT.